This T cell receptor (beta chain) was profiled in a study of blood T cell repertoires in COVID-19 (dated by TCRdb to 2020 to 2021). Looking at the study overall: Samples from collaborators originated in the United States, Italy and Spain and spanned both the acute and convalescent phases of COVID-19. Samples were obtained from the ongoing ImmuneRACE study (first 160 participants) and from 1,200 or so subjects provided by 6 global collaborators. The repertoires were made available in a free public database intended to serve as a resource for research on the immune response to SARS-CoV-2. Where HLA class I and class II types were available, the types were taken from metadata supplied by the sample provider, not from assay-based typing. Subjects who had been exposed to COVID-19, were actively infected with it, or had recovered from it provided the deeply sampled blood TCRbeta repertoires that made up the dataset. A de-identified subject ID, COVID-19 status, age in years and sex were almost always included in the sample metadata. The prospective study material was composed of cDNA or gDNA derived from T cells, B-cell-depleted T cells, or PBMCs. Here is what the overall study found, with its caveats: The quantity of clinical and demographic metadata differed by source and by participant and was supplied without curation.

The count of this clone is one. Its recognized antigen is unknown. No much larger clone exists at a distance of one base, and base qualities are not known. At one collaborating source in Seattle, patients were enrolled during active infection and were followed longitudinally through the course of disease. Collaborating institutions collected whole blood in K2EDTA tubes following their own protocols. For TCRbeta analysis, collaborators shipped samples as frozen whole blood, isolated PBMCs, or DNA extracted from either of those sample types. The immunoSEQ Assay, a bias-controlled multiplex PCR, was used to amplify TCRbeta CDR3 regions from genomic DNA. Processing in the source paper ran as follows. Within the assay, amplification of reference gene primers was used to estimate how many nucleated cells each sample contained. To quantify the absolute abundance of each unique TCRbeta CDR3 rearrangement, sequence reads were collapsed and filtered. Productive Simpson clonality was computed per sample as the square root of Simpson's diversity index over productive rearrangements. Not all clones reach the TCRdb copy of this immuneACCESS table, which keeps in-frame sequences only. Checked studies attribute under half of the gap to unresolved V genes and leave the rest unexplained. That table gives V, J and clone size, and the DNA gave D and trimming. The sample data list approximately 140,000 clones, and over 80% of these were observed just once. Under 10% of the sample goes to the ten largest clones.

From V the trimming removes 6 bases and from J it removes 2 bases, while the gene matches leave 6 bases of the junction unaccounted for. The CDR3 runs 14 residues from the cysteine to the phenylalanine. The kept DNA is CDR3 alone, 42 bases in frame from the first base. CDR1 and CDR2 are drawn from the germline V gene: MNHEY, SVGAGI. The sample taken for sequencing was peripheral blood. The V gene is TRBV6-5 and the J gene is TRBJ2-7, and 8 junction bases match TRBD1. The source is a man younger than 40 with COVID-19, enrolled during active disease. The nucleotides read TGTGCCAGCAGAAATGGACAGGGCCCCTACGAGCAGTACTTC. Its amino acids are CASRNGQGPYEQYF.